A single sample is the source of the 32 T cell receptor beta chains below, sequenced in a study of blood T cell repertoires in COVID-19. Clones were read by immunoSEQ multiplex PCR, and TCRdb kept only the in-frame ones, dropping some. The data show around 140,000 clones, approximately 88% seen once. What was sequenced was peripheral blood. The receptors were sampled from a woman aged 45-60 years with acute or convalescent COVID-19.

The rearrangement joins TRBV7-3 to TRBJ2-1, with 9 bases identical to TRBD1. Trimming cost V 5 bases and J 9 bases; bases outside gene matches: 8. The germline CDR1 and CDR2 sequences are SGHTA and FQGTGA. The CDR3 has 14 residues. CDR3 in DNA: TGTGCCAGCAGCAAACAGGGGGCTGAGAGTGAGCAGTTCTTC. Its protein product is CASSKQGAESEQFF.

Written as DNA, the CDR3 is TGTGCCAGCAGCGTTACGGGGAGCTCCTACAATGAGCAGTTCTTC. Protein sequence: CASSVTGSSYNEQFF. This chain connects TRBV6-5 to TRBJ2-1, with TRBD2 as a possible D gene (5 bases). The V and J ends lost 6 bases and 0 bases respectively, with 12 bases between them. This CDR3 region has 15 residues. Germline CDR1 is MNHEY and CDR2 is SVGAGI.

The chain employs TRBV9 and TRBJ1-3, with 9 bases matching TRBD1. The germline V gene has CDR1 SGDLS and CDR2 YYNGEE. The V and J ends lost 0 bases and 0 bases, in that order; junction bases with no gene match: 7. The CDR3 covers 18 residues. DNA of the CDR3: TGTGCCAGCAGCGTAGCGGGGGCGGGACAGGGCTCTGGAAACACCATATATTTT. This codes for CASSVAGAGQGSGNTIYF.

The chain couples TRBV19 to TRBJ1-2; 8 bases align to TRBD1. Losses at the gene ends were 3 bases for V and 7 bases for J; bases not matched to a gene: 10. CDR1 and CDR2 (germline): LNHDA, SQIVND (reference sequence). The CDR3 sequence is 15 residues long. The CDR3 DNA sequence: TGTGCCAGTAGTATCCCGGTGACAGGGGCCGGTGGCTACACCTTC. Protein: CASSIPVTGAGGYTF.

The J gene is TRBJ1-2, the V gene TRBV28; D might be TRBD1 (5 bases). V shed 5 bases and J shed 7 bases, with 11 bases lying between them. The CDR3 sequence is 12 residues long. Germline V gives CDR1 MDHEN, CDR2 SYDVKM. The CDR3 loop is CASSRQGGGYTF. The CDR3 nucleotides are TGTGCCAGCAGTAGGCAGGGAGGTGGCTACACCTTC.

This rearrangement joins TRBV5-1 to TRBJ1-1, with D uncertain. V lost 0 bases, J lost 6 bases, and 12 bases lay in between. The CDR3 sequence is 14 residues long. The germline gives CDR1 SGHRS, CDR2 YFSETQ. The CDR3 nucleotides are TGCGCCAGCAGCTTGGGCAGTATCTCCCCTGAAGCTTTCTTT. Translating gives CASSLGSISPEAFF.

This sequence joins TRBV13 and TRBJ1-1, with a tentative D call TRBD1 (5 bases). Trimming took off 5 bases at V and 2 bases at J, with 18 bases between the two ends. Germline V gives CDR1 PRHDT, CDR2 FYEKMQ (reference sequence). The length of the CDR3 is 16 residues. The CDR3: CASSQNPGLRNTEAFF. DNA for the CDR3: TGTGCCAGCAGCCAAAACCCGGGACTGAGAAACACTGAAGCTTTCTTT.

This CDR3 reads CASTVTGGRLDTQYF. The CDR3 DNA reads TGTGCCAGCACCGTGACGGGAGGGCGGCTAGATACGCAGTATTTT. V is TRBV14 and J is TRBJ2-3; 8 bases are a match to TRBD2. Trimming cost V 7 bases and J 5 bases; bases outside gene matches: 11. CDR3 length equals 15 residues. Germline lookup yields CDR1 SGHDN and CDR2 FVKESK.

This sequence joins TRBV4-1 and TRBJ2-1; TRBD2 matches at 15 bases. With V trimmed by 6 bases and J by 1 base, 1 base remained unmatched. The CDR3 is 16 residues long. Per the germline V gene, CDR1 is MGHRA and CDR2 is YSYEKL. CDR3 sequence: CASRGLAGGSYNEQFF. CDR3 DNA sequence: TGCGCCAGCAGGGGACTAGCGGGAGGATCCTACAATGAGCAGTTCTTC.

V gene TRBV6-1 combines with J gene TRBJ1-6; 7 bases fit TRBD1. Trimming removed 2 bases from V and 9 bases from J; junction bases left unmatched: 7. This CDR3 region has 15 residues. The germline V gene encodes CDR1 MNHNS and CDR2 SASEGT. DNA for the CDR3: TGTGCCAGCAGTGAACTGGGACAGCTTGGTTCACCCCTCCACTTT. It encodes CASSELGQLGSPLHF.

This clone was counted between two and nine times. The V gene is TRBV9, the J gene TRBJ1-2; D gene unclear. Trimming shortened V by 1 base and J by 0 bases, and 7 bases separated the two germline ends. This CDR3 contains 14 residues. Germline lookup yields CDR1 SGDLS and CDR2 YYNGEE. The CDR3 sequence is CASSVQNPNYGYTF. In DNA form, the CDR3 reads TGTGCCAGCAGCGTACAGAATCCTAACTATGGCTACACCTTC.

The CDR3 sequence: CASSPAGKETQYF. The CDR3 nucleotides are TGTGCCAGCTCACCGGCAGGCAAAGAGACCCAGTACTTC. The chain employs TRBV18 and TRBJ2-5; D unresolved. Trimming cost V 3 bases and J 3 bases, with 8 bases left between them. This CDR3 has 13 amino acids. CDR1 is KGHSH, CDR2 LQKENI, per germline.

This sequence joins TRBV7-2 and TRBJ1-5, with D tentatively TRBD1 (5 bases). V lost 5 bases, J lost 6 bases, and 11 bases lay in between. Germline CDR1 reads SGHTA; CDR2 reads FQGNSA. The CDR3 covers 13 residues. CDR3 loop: CASSTFGGQPQHF. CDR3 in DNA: TGTGCCAGCAGCACATTCGGGGGTCAGCCCCAGCATTTT. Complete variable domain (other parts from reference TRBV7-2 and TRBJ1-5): GAGVSQSPSNKVTEKGKDVELRCDPISGHTALYWYRQSLGQGLEFLIYFQGNSAPDKSGLPSDRFSAERTGGSVSTLTIQRTQQEDSAVYLCASSTFGGQPQHFGDGTRLSIL.

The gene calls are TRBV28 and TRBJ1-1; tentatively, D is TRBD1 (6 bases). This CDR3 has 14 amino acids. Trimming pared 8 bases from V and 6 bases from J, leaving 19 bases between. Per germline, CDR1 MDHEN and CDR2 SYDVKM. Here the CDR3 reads CASPRAGAPPEAFF. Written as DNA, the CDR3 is TGTGCCAGCCCGCGGGCGGGGGCCCCCCCTGAAGCTTTCTTT.

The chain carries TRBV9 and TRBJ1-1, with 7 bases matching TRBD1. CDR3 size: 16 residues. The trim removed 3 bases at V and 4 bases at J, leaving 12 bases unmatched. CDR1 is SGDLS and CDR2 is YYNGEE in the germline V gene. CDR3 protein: CASSARDSLRGTEAFF. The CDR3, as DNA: TGTGCCAGCAGCGCCCGGGACAGCCTCAGGGGCACTGAAGCTTTCTTT.

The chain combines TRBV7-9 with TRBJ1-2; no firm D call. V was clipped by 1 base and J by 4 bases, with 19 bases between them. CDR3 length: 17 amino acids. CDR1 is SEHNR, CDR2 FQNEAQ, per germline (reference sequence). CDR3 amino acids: CASSLEVSSGSGYGYTF. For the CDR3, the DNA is TGTGCCAGCAGCTTAGAGGTATCGTCGGGTTCCGGCTATGGCTACACCTTC.

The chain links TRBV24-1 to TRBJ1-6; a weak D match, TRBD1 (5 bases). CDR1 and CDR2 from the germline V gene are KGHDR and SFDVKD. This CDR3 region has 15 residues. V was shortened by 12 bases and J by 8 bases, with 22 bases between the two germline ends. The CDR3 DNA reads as TGTGCCCCTCCACCCTCCAGGGAGGGCGATTCACCCCTCCACTTT. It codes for CAPPPSREGDSPLHF.

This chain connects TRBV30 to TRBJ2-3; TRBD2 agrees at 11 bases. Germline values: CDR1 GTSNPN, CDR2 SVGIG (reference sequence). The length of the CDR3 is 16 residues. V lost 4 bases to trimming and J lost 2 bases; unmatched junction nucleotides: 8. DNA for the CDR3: TGTGCCTGGACTCCCGGGACTAGCGGCGTCACAGATACGCAGTATTTT. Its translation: CAWTPGTSGVTDTQYF.

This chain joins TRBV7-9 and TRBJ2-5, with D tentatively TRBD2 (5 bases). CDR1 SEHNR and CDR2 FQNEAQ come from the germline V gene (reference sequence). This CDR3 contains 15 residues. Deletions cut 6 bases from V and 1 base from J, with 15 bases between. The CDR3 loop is CASSELGSPQETQYF. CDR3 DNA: TGTGCCAGCAGTGAACTAGGATCCCCCCAAGAGACCCAGTACTTC. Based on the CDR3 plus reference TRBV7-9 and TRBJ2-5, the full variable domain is DTGVSQNPRHKITKRGQNVTFRCDPISEHNRLYWYRQTLGQGPEFLTYFQNEAQLEKSRLLSDRFSAERPKGSFSTLEIQRTEQGDSAMYLCASSELGSPQETQYFGPGTRLLVL.

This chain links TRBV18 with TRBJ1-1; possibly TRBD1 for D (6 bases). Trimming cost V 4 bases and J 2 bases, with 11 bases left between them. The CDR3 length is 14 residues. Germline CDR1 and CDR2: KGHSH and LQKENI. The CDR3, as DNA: TGTGCCAGCTCACGCCACAGGGATAACACTGAAGCTTTCTTT. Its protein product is CASSRHRDNTEAFF.

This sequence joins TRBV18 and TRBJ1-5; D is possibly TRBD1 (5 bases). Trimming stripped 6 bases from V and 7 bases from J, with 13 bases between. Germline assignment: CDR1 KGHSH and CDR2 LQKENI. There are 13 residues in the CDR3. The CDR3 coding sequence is TGTGCCAGCTCTCAGGGCTTCCAACAGCCCCAGCATTTT. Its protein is CASSQGFQQPQHF.

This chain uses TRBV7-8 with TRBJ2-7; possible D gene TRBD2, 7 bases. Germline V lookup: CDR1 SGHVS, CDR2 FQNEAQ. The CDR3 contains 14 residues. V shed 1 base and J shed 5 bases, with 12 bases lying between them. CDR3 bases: TGTGCCAGCAGCTTAGAGGGGGAGGGGCACGAGCAGTACTTC. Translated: CASSLEGEGHEQYF.

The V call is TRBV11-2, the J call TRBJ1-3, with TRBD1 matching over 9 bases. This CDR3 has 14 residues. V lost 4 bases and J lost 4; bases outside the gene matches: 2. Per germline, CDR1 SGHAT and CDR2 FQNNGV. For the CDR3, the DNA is TGTGCCAGCAGCTGGGGACAGGGAGGAAACACCATATATTTT. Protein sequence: CASSWGQGGNTIYF.

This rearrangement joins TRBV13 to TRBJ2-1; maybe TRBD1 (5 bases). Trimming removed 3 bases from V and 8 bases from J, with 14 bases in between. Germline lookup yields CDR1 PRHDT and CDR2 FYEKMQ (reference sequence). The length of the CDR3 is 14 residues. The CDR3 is CASSFPPKQDEQFF. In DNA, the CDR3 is TGTGCCAGCAGCTTCCCCCCAAAACAGGATGAGCAGTTCTTC. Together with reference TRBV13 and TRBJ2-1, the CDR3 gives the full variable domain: AAGVIQSPRHLIKEKRETATLKCYPIPRHDTVYWYQQGPGQDPQFLISFYEKMQSDKGSIPDRFSAQQFSDYHSELNMSSLELGDSALYFCASSFPPKQDEQFFGPGTRLTVL.

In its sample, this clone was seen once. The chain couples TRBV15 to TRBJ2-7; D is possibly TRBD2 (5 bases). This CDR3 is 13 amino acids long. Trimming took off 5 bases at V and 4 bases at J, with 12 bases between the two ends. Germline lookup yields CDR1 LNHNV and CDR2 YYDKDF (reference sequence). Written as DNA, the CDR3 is TGTGCCACCAGCTTCTCGAGAGGGTACGAGCAGTACTTC. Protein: CATSFSRGYEQYF.

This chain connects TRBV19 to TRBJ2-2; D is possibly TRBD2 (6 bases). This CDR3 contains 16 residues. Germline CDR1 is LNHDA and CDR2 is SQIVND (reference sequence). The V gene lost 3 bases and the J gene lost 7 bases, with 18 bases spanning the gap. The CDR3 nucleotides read TGTGCCAGTAGTATCTCGGGACTCAGTTCTCGCGGGGAGCTGTTTTTT. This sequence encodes CASSISGLSSRGELFF.

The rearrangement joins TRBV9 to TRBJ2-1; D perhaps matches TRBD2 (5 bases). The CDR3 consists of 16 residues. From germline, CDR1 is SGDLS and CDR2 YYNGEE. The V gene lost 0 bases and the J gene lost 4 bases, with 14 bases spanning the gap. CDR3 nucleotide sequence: TGTGCCAGCAGCGTAGGTTCCCTAGCAAATTACAATGAGCAGTTCTTC. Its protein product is CASSVGSLANYNEQFF. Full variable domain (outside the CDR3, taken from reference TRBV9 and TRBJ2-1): DSGVTQTPKHLITATGQRVTLRCSPRSGDLSVYWYQQSLDQGLQFLIQYYNGEERAKGNILERFSAQQFPDLHSELNLSSLELGDSALYFCASSVGSLANYNEQFFGPGTRLTVL.

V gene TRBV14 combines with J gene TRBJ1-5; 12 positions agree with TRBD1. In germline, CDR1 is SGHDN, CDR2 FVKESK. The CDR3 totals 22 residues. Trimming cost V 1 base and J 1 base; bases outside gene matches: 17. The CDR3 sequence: CASSQGPPAGTGGSFSNQPQHF. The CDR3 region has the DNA TGTGCCAGCAGCCAAGGACCCCCCGCGGGGACAGGGGGCTCGTTCAGCAATCAGCCCCAGCATTTT.

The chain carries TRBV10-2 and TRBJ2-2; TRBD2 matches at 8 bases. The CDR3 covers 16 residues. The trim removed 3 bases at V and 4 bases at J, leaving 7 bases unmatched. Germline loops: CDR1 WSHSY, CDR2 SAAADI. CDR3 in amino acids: CASSDLRGAGTGELFF. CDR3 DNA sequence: TGCGCCAGCAGTGATCTGCGGGGGGCGGGCACCGGGGAGCTGTTTTTT.

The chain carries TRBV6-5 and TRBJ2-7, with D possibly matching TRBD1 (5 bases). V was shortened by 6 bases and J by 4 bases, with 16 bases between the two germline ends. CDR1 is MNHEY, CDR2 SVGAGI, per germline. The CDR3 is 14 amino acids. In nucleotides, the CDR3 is TGTGCCAGCAGCCTCCGGGTGGGGCCATACGAGCAGTACTTC. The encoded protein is CASSLRVGPYEQYF.

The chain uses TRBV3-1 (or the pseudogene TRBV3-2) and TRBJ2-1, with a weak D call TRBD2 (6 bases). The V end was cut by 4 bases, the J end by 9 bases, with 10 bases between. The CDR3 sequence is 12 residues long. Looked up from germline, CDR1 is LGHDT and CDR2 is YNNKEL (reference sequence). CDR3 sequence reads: CASSLLGGEQFF. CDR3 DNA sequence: TGTGCCAGCAGCCTCCTGGGGGGTGAGCAGTTCTTC.

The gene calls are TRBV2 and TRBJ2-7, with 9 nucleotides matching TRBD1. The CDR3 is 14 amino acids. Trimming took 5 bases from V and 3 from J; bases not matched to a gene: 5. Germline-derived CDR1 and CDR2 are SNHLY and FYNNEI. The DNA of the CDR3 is TGTGCCAGCAGTAGACAGGGGGATGGCTACGAGCAGTACTTC. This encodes CASSRQGDGYEQYF. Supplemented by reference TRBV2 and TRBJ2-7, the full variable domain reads EPEVTQTPSHQVTQMGQEVILRCVPISNHLYFYWYRQILGQKVEFLVSFYNNEISEKSEIFDDQFSVERPDGSNFTLKIRSTKLEDSAMYFCASSRQGDGYEQYFGPGTRLTVT.